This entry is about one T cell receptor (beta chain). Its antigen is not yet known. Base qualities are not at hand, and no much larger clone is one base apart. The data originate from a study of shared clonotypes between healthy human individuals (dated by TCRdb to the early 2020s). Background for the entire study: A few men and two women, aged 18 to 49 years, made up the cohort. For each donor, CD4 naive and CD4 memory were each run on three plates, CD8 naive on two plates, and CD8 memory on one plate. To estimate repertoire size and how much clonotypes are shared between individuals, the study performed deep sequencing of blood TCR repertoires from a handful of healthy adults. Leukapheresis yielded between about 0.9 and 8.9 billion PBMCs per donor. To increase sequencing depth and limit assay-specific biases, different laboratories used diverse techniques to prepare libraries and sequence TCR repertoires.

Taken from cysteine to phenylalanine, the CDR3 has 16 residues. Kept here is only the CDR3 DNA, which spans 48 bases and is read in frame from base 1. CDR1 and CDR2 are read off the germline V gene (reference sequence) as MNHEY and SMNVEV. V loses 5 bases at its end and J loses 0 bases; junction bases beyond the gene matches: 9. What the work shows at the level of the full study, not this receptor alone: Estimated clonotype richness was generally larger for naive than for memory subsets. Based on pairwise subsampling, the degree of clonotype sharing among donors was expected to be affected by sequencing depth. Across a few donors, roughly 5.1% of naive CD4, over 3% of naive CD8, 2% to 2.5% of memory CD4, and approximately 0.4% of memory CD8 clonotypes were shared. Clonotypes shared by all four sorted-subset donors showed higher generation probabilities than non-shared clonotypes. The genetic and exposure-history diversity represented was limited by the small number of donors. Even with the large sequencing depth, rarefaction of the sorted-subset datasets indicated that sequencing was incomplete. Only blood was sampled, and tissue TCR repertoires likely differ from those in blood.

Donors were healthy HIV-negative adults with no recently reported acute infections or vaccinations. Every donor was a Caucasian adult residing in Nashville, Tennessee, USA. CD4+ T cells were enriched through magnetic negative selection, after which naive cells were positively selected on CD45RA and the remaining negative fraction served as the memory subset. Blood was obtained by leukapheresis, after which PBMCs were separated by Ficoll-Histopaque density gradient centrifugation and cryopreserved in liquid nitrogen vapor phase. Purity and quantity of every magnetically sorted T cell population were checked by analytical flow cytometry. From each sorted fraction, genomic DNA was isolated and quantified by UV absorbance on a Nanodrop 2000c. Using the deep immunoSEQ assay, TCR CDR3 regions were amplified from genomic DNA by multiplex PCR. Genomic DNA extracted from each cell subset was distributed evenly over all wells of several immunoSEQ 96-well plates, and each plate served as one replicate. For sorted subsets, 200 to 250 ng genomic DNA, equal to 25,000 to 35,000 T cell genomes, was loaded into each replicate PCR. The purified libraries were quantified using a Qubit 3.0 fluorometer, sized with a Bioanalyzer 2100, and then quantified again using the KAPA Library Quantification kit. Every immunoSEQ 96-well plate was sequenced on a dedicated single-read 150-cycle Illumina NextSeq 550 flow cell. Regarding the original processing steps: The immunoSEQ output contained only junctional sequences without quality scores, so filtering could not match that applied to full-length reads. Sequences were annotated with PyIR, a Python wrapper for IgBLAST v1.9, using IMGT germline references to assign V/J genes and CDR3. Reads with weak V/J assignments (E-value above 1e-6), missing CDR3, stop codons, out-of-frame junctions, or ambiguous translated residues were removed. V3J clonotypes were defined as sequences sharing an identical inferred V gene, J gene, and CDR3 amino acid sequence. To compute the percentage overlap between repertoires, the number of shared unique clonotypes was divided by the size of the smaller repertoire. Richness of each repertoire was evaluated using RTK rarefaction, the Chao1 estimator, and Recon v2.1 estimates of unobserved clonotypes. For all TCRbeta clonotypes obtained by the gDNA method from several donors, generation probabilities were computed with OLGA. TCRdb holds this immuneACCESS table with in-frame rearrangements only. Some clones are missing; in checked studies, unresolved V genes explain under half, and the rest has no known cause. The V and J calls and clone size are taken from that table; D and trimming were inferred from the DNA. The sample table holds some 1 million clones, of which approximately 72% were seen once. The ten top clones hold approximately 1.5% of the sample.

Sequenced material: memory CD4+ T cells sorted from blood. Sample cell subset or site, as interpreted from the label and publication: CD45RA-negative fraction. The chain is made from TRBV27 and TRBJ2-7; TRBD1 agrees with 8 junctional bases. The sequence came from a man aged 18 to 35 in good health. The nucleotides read TGTGCCAGCAGTCTTCCGGACAGGGCCTACTCCTACGAGCAGTACTTC. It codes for CASSLPDRAYSYEQYF.